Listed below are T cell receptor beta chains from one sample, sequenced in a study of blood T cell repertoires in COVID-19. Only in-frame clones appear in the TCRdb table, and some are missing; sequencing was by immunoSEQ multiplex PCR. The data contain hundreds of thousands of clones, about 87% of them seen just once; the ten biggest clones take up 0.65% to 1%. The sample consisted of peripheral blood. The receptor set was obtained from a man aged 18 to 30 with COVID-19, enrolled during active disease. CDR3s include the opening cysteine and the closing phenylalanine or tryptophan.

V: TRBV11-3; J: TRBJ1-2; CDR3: CASSPAGTGARYGYTF
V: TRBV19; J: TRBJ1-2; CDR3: CASSIWPPGDYGYTF
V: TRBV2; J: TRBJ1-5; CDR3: CASKGQVNQPQHF
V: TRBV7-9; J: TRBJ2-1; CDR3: CASSLPGQPNEQFF
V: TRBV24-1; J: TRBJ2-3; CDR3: CATSDPGTGTHTQYF
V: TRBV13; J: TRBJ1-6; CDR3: CASSLVGGRDSPLHF
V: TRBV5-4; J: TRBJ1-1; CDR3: CASSLEQGMFTEAFF
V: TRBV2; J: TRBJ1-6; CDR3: CASMGPGGIYNSPLHF
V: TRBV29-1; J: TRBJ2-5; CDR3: CSVGNRGQETQYF
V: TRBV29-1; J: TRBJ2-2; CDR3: CSVGPSENTGELFF
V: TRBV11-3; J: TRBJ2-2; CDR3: CASSLRNRGTGELFF
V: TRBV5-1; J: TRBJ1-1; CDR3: CASTQQGQGSTEAFF
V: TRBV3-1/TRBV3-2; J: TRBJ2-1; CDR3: CASSQGTSGLDEQFF
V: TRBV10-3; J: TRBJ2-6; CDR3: CAIKPGSGANVLTF
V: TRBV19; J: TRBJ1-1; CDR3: CASTRGPSTGSHTEAFF
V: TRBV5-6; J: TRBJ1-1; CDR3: CASSRTGQTEAFF
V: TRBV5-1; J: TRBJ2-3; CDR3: CASSQGLAENTDTQYF
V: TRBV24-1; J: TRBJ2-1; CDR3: CATSDPTLSSYNEQFF
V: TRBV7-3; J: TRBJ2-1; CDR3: CASSSELAGGSEQFF
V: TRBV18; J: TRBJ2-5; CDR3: CASSPREKETQYF
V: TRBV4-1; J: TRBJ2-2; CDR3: CASSQGEGGFTGELFF
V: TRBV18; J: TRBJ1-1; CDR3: CASSQGTGGFTEAFF
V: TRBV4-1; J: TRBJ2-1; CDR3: CASSQVLGQGFDEQFF
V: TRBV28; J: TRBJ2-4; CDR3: CASMRRAVQENIQYF
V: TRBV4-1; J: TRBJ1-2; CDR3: CASSQGALTGWDGYTF
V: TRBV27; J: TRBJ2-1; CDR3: CASSPSGKGYEQFF
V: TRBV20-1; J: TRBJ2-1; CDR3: CSASGLAGGEQFF
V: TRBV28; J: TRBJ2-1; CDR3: CASSGTIFYNEQFF
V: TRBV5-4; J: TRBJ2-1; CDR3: CASSLPSGSNEQFF
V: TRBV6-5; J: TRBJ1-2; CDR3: CASLGTGNIYGYTF
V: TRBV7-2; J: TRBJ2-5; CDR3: CASSPTSGGARETQYF
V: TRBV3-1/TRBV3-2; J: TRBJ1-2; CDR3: CASSHRQGAHYGYTF
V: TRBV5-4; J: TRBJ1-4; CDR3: CASSPRQDTTNEKLFF
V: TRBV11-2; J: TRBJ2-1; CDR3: CASSPRTSLPYNEQFF
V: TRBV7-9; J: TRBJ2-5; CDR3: CASSLAGAETQYF
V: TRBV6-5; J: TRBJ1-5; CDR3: CASWDTQSQPQHF
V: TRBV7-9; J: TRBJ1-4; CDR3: CASSGRRGQGTNEKLFF
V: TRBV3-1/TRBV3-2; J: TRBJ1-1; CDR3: CASSLDGGATEAFF
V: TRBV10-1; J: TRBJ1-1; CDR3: CASSLGVNTEAFF
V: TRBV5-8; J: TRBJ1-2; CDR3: CASRTGTGFYGYTF
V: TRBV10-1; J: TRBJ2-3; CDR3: CASSESQGADTQYF
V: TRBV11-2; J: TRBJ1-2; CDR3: CASSLATRDTF
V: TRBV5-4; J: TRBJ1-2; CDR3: CASSLASGGNGGYTF
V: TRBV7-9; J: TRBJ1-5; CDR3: CASSLDDSRGQPQHF
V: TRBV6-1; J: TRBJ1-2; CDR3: CASSDRAEGDGYTF
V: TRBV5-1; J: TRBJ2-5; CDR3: CASSPTGGETQYF
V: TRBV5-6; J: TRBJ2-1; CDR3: CASSLVGFGQGGWEQFF
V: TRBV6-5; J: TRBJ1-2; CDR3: CASSYKFRDKLSYTF
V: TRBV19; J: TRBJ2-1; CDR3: CASSSRTGKNNEQFF
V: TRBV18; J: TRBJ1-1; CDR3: CASSTDRNTEAFF
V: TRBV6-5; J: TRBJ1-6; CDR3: CASSHRGQGNSPLHF
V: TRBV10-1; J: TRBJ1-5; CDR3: CASSDGQGPQHF
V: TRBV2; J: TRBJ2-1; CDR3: CASSDQSGTVEQFF
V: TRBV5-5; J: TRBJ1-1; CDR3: CASSLPLGQGVMNTEAFF
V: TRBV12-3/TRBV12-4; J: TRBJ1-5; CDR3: CASRKGGANPQHF
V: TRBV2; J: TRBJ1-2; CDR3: CASSGRVGYTF
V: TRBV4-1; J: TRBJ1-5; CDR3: CASSPRTDSNQPQHF
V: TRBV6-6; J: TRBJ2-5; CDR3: CASRSRDPSPQETQYF